Included here is one T cell receptor beta chain sequence, with context. The sample belongs to a study of Ad26.COV2.S vaccination and SARS-CoV-2 variants. Study-wide background: Donor allocation was to the COV1001 Ad26.COV2.S trial arm. Dosing was one shot or two shots 56 days apart.

Generated by immunoSEQ multiplex PCR, the TCRdb table keeps only in-frame clones and is missing some. The sample contains about 350,000 clones, around 89% of which appear only once. Treatment indicated: 15 to 20 received Ad26.COV2.S at low or high dose, single or two shots; several received placebo; per-sample allocation not given. Sampling occurred on day 63 after the first vaccine or placebo injection. In Boston, the donor was an adult between 18-55 years of age. Sample: peripheral blood, taken in a trial of Ad26.COV2.S vaccine versus placebo. This TCR was recovered from a person between 18 and 59 years old who received the Ad26.COV2.S COVID-19 vaccine or a placebo.

The CDR3 region is CASRGQGRGYGYTF. In DNA, the CDR3 is TGTGCCAGCAGGGGACAGGGAAGGGGGTATGGCTACACCTTC. This chain connects TRBV6-5 to TRBJ1-2; TRBD1 aligns across 9 bases. Unmatched junction bases numbered 7, after V lost 6 bases and J lost 5 bases. Germline-derived CDR1 and CDR2 are MNHEY and SVGAGI. This CDR3 is 14 amino acids long.